This T cell receptor (beta chain) emerged from a study of metastatic and nonmetastatic thyroid tumors. Overall study context: It was across blood and tumor or nodule tissue from malignant and benign thyroid patients that repertoires were compared. The study's findings and limits: Malignant thyroid tumors reportedly exceeded benign nodules significantly in TCR beta diversity, with the difference appearing in blood and tumor.

Per germline, CDR1 SGHAT and CDR2 FQDESV (reference sequence). Trimming cost V 2 bases and J 4 bases, with 14 bases left between them. The CDR3 extends over 15 amino acids. Thyroid surgery took place with no prior treatment in any patient. This clone is labeled as medium-sized. As yet, its antigen is unknown. As originally analysed: Across clinicopathological groups, CDR3 differences served as the basis for building a distant-metastasis classifier for papillary thyroid cancer. TCRdb reanalyzed the PCR reads with MiXCR. The V and J calls shown here were made by TCRdb, not taken from the authors' results. The table records about 18,000 clones, under 25% of them present only once.

The receptor's source is a female donor with papillary thyroid cancer or a benign thyroid nodule (not recorded which). Some clones in this sample may be carry-over from other donors' samples. V is TRBV11-1 and J is TRBJ1-2; tentatively, D is TRBD1 (5 bases). What was sequenced was tumor tissue. CDR3 loop: CASSLSSGAGYGYTF. CDR3 coding DNA: TGTGCCAGCAGCTTATCGTCTGGGGCGGGCTATGGCTACACCTTC.